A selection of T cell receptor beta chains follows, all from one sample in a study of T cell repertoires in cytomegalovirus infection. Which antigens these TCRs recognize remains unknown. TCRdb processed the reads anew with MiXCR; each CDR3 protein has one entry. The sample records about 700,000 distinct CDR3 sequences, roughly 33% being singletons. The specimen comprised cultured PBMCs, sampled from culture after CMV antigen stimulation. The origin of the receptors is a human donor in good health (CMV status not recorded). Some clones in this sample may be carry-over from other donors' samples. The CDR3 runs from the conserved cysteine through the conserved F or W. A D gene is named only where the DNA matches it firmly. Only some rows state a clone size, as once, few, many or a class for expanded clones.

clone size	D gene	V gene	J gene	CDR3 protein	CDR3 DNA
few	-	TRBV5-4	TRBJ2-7	CASSLGPGADEQYF	TGTGCCAGCAGCTTGGGTCCGGGGGCGGACGAGCAGTACTTC
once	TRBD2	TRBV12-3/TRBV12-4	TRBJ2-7	CASSSQVIAGVTYEQYF	TGTGCCAGCAGTTCCCAAGTGATAGCGGGAGTAACCTACGAGCAGTACTTC
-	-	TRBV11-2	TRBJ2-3	CASSLDGIRWGEGGTDTQYF	TGTGCCAGCAGCTTAGATGGTATACGTTGGGGAGAAGGAGGAACAGATACGCAGTATTTT
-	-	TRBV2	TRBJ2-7	CASRNREISYEQYF	TGTGCCAGCAGAAACAGGGAGATCTCCTACGAGCAGTACTTC
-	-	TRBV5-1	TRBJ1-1	CASSLGVTGDTEAFF	TGCGCCAGCAGCTTGGGTGTCACTGGGGACACTGAAGCTTTCTTT
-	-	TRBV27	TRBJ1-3	CASSSGAEGNTIYF	TGTGCCAGCAGTTCAGGGGCCGAAGGAAACACCATATATTTT
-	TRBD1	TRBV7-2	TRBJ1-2	CASSTPGQPANYGYTF	TGTGCCAGCAGCACACCGGGACAGCCAGCTAACTATGGCTACACCTTC
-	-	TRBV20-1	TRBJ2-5	CSARRGLQETQYF	TGCAGTGCCCGGAGGGGCTTACAAGAGACCCAGTACTTC
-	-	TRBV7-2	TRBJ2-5	CASSPSLLGETQYF	TGTGCCAGCAGCCCAAGCCTCTTGGGGGAGACCCAGTACTTC
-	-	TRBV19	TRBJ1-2	CASSPQGPAPYGYTF	TGTGCCAGTAGTCCCCAGGGCCCGGCTCCCTATGGCTACACCTTC
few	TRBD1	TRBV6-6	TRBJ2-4	CASSWAQGSKNIQYF	TGTGCCAGCAGTTGGGCACAGGGGTCCAAAAACATTCAGTACTTC